The T cell receptor beta chain under discussion was sequenced for a study of siplizumab effects on memory and regulatory T cells. Study observations and caveats: Left unconfirmed was the suppressive function of proliferating Tregs from siplizumab cultures.

A note on this clone: Its antigen is unidentified.

Method: immunoSEQ multiplex PCR; TCRdb's copy keeps in-frame clones and lacks some. Among tens of thousands of clones, about 89% were seen once, and the ten largest hold over 25%. Trimming took 2 bases from V and 0 from J, leaving 12 bases between them. This CDR3 is 15 amino acids long. CDR1 and CDR2 (germline): SGDLS, YYNGEE. The sequenced material came from CD8+ T cells sorted from blood. The J gene is TRBJ2-7, the V gene TRBV9; tentative D call: TRBD2 (6 bases). This clonotype was obtained from a human donor in good health. DNA of the CDR3: TGTGCCAGCAGCGTTGGCGGGATCGACTCCTACGAGCAGTACTTC. It encodes CASSVGGIDSYEQYF.